The 5 T cell receptor beta chains in this list originate from one sample, sequenced in a study of blood T cell repertoires in COVID-19. TCRdb's table, derived via immunoSEQ multiplex PCR, lists solely in-frame clones and lacks some. This sample has about 270,000 clones, with around 88% found just once. Sequenced: PBMCs or T cells enriched from blood (not recorded which). The receptor set was obtained from a woman in her thirties or forties with acute COVID-19.

The table lists this clone with a few counts. This rearrangement joins TRBV14 to TRBJ2-1; a possible D gene is TRBD2 (5 bases). This CDR3 region has 17 residues. From germline, CDR1 is SGHDN and CDR2 FVKESK. V lost 0 bases to trimming and J lost 2 bases, with 14 bases between them. The CDR3 DNA is TGTGCCAGCAGCCAAGATCTCGTAGGGAGCACCTACAATGAGCAGTTCTTC. This encodes CASSQDLVGSTYNEQFF.

This chain links TRBV27 with TRBJ1-2; 7 bases line up with TRBD1. V lost 3 bases to trimming and J lost 8 bases; unmatched junction nucleotides: 9. Per the germline V gene, CDR1 is MNHEY and CDR2 is SMNVEV (reference sequence). The CDR3 is made up of 14 amino acids. CDR3 in DNA: TGTGCCAGCAGTTTTTTCTCCGGGACAGACGGCTACACCTTC. It specifies CASSFFSGTDGYTF.

The chain uses TRBV24-1 and TRBJ1-1, with 8 nucleotides matching TRBD1. This CDR3 has 15 amino acids. The J segment lost 6 bases and the V segment lost 1 base, leaving 6 bases of the junction unmatched. The germline V gene has CDR1 KGHDR and CDR2 SFDVKD. The CDR3 spells CATSDFGQGASEAFF. CDR3 nucleotide sequence: TGTGCCACCAGTGATTTTGGGCAGGGGGCCTCTGAAGCTTTCTTT.

The chain links TRBV3-1 (or the pseudogene TRBV3-2) to TRBJ1-1, with 7 bases identical to TRBD1. This CDR3 has 13 residues. The trim removed 5 bases at V and 5 bases at J, leaving 5 bases unmatched. Per germline, CDR1 LGHDT and CDR2 YNNKEL (reference sequence). The CDR3 reads CASSAGTDTEAFF. In DNA, the CDR3 is TGTGCCAGCAGCGCCGGGACAGATACTGAAGCTTTCTTT.

The chain is built from TRBV4-3 and TRBJ1-5, with TRBD1 as a possible D gene (5 bases). The germline V and J ends were trimmed by 0 bases and 5 bases, with 14 bases remaining between them. CDR3 length: 16 residues. CDR1 LGHNA and CDR2 YSLEER come from the germline V gene. The CDR3 DNA reads TGCGCCAGCAGCCAAGATCGGGGGTATGGAGATCAGCCCCAGCATTTT. This encodes CASSQDRGYGDQPQHF.